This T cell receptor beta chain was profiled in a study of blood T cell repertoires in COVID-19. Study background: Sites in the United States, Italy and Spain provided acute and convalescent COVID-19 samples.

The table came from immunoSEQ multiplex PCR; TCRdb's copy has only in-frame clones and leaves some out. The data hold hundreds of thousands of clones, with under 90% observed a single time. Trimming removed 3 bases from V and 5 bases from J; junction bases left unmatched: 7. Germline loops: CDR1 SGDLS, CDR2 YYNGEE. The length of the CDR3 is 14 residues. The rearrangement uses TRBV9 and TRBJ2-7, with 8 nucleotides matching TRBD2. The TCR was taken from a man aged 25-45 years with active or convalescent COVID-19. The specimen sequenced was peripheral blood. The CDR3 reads CASSDRTTSDEQYF. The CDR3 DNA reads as TGTGCCAGCAGCGACCGAACGACTAGCGACGAGCAGTACTTC. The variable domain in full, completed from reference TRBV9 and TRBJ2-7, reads DSGVTQTPKHLITATGQRVTLRCSPRSGDLSVYWYQQSLDQGLQFLIQYYNGEERAKGNILERFSAQQFPDLHSELNLSSLELGDSALYFCASSDRTTSDEQYFGPGTRLTVT.